This T cell receptor (beta chain) came from a study of naive and memory T cell subsets. An equimolar mix of two oligonucleotides served as the beta constant-region primer for TRBC1 and TRBC2. Ligated cDNA was amplified by four rounds of PCR with nested alpha and beta constant-region primers and SP2. The cDNA 3' end received a ligated single-stranded oligonucleotide carrying the SP2 primer and a 12-nucleotide UMI. A single record per CDR3 protein comes from TCRdb applying MiXCR to the UMI-ligation and nested PCR reads. The sample yields tens of thousands of distinct CDR3 sequences, about 11% seen once. Germline V gene data show CDR1 as SGHDN and CDR2 as FVKESK. CDR3 size: 13 residues. V gave up 1 base and J gave up 14 bases; unmatched junction bases: 6. CD4+ T cell IFNgamma after overnight CMV lysate exposure gave donor CMV status. CD8 T cells were positively selected from what remained after CD4 positive selection. Four subsets defined by CD45RA and CD27 were sorted after CD3, CD4, CD8 and live/dead staining.

There are many counts of this clonotype. Its antigen is unknown. Study-level points and caveats: Naive repertoires, especially CD8, held a few larger clonotypes, possibly memory cells re-expressing CD45RA.

This TCR came from a human donor in good health. What was sequenced was naive CD4+ T cells from blood. The rearrangement joins TRBV14 to TRBJ2-1, with 9 nucleotides matching TRBD2. The CDR3 DNA sequence: TGTGCCAGCAGCCAAGCCACTAGCGGGTGGAAGTTCTTC. Translation gives CASSQATSGWKFF.